The table lists the clone carrying this TCR beta chain with a count of one. This entry is derived from a study of blood T cell repertoires in COVID-19. As for the study in general: Italy, Spain and the United States were the sources of the convalescent and acute COVID-19 samples. Sample material is recorded as cDNA or gDNA derived from T cells, B-cell-depleted T cells, or PBMCs.

Sequencing was performed with immunoSEQ multiplex PCR; in TCRdb, only in-frame clones are kept and a portion is missing. The table shows about 160,000 clones, with around 82% occurring only once. The CDR3 is made up of 11 amino acids. Trimming shortened V by 2 bases and J by 4 bases, and 6 bases separated the two germline ends. The germline V gene encodes CDR1 DFQATT and CDR2 SNEGSKA (reference sequence). The TCR was taken from a man aged 55 to 69 who had recovered from COVID-19. Sequencing was performed on PBMCs or T cells enriched from blood (not recorded which). The gene calls are TRBV20-1 and TRBJ2-7; no reliable D call. The CDR3 DNA reads TGCAGTGCTAGAAGAGGTTACGAGCAGTACTTC. It translates to CSARRGYEQYF.